A selection of T cell receptor beta chains follows, all from one sample in a study of control samples from healthy donors and cancer patients. Produced via immunoSEQ multiplex PCR; TCRdb's table is partial and in-frame only. This repertoire shows about 71,000 clones, 85% to 90% found once; its top ten account for around 19%. The source material was PBMCs. The receptors here all came from a man aged 55 to 70 with lung cancer. Each CDR3 is given with its conserved first and last residue. The D gene is left open where the match is weak. Size tells how often a clone was seen (once, few, many) or the class of an expanded clone, and some rows leave it out.

size	V	J	D	DNA	CDR3
NA	TRBV24-1	TRBJ1-4	NA	TGTGCCACCATGGGGTCAACTAATGAAAAACTGTTTTTT	CATMGSTNEKLFF
NA	TRBV10-1	TRBJ1-6	NA	TGCGCCAGCAGTGAGGGCAATTCACCCCTCCACTTT	CASSEGNSPLHF
NA	TRBV19	TRBJ2-3	TRBD1	TGTGCCAGTAGTGCCGGGACAGGGGTAGATACGCAGTATTTT	CASSAGTGVDTQYF
NA	TRBV7-9	TRBJ1-1	NA	TGTGCCAGCAGCTTTGGGTCAGGTGTGACGAACACTGAAGCTTTCTTT	CASSFGSGVTNTEAFF
NA	TRBV6-5	TRBJ1-1	NA	TGTGCCAGCAGTCCCCTAGACAGAAGGAACACTGAAGCTTTCTTT	CASSPLDRRNTEAFF
NA	TRBV7-2	TRBJ1-3	TRBD1	TGTGCCAGCAGCGAGGGGACAGCCCGATTGAACACCATATATTTT	CASSEGTARLNTIYF
NA	TRBV7-8	TRBJ1-2	NA	TGTGCCAGCAGCTTAGACGGGGTTAGGTATGGCTACACCTTC	CASSLDGVRYGYTF
NA	TRBV7-3	TRBJ1-6	NA	TGTGCCAGCAGCTTGACTCAGTATAATTCACCCCTCCACTTT	CASSLTQYNSPLHF
NA	TRBV5-1	TRBJ1-1	TRBD1	TGCGCCAGCAGCTTGGGGGACAGGGAAGCTTTCTTT	CASSLGDREAFF
NA	TRBV5-1	TRBJ2-7	NA	TGCGCCAGCAGCGCCGGAACCCTAGGAGGCTACGAGCAGTACTTC	CASSAGTLGGYEQYF
NA	TRBV12-5	TRBJ2-3	NA	TGTGCTAGTGGTTTGCCCCTTGCCTTCACAGATACGCAGTATTTT	CASGLPLAFTDTQYF
NA	TRBV6-5	TRBJ2-3	NA	TGTGCCAGCACGACCACAGATACGCAGTATTTT	CASTTTDTQYF
NA	TRBV7-2	TRBJ2-1	TRBD2	TGTGCCAGCAGCTTAGGAAATAAGCGGGGGGACCACTACAATGAGCAGTTCTTC	CASSLGNKRGDHYNEQFF
NA	TRBV2	TRBJ2-1	NA	TGTGCCAGCAGTGAACGGGATCCCAGCTACAATGAGCAGTTCTTC	CASSERDPSYNEQFF
once	TRBV5-1	TRBJ2-3	NA	TGCGCCAGCAGCTCAACGGTTTCGAGGGGAGATACGCAGTATTTT	CASSSTVSRGDTQYF
NA	TRBV4-1	TRBJ2-5	TRBD2	TGCGCCAGCAGCCCACTTAGCGGGGGGGCCGTTGGAGAGACCCAGTACTTC	CASSPLSGGAVGETQYF
once	TRBV7-8	TRBJ2-5	NA	TGTGCCAGCAGCCGGAGGACCCAGTACTTC	CASSRRTQYF
NA	TRBV18	TRBJ2-3	TRBD1	TGTGCCAGCTCACCAAACGTGGGACAGGGAGGAGGTGATACGCAGTATTTT	CASSPNVGQGGGDTQYF
NA	TRBV18	TRBJ2-6	TRBD1	TGTGCCAGCTCACCAGGGACAGGGGCGGGCGGGGCCAACGTCCTGACTTTC	CASSPGTGAGGANVLTF
NA	TRBV9	TRBJ2-5	NA	TGTGCCAGCAGCCTCAGAGGCCAAGAGACCCAGTACTTC	CASSLRGQETQYF
NA	TRBV6-5	TRBJ2-2	NA	TGTGCCAGCAGTTATGGACAGAGGAACACCGGGGAGCTGTTTTTT	CASSYGQRNTGELFF
NA	TRBV30	TRBJ1-3	NA	TGTGCCCAGGGCCGTGGAAACACCATATATTTT	CAQGRGNTIYF
NA	TRBV3-1/TRBV3-2	TRBJ2-1	TRBD2	TGTGCCAGCAGCCAAGTCCCTAGCGGGGGGACGTACAATGAGCAGTTCTTC	CASSQVPSGGTYNEQFF
NA	TRBV15	TRBJ1-6	TRBD1	TGTGCCACCAGCGGGGGGACAGGGGAGGGTTCACCCCTCCACTTT	CATSGGTGEGSPLHF
NA	TRBV25-1	TRBJ2-2	NA	TGTGCCAGCAGTATCCAGGGTGGGAACACCGGGGAGCTGTTTTTT	CASSIQGGNTGELFF
NA	TRBV9	TRBJ2-5	TRBD1	TGTGCCAGCAGCGTAGGGACAGGGGGCAAAGAGACCCAGTACTTC	CASSVGTGGKETQYF
NA	TRBV5-1	TRBJ2-7	NA	TGCGCCAGTCAGGAAGGGACCACCAACTACGAGCAGTACTTC	CASQEGTTNYEQYF
NA	TRBV2	TRBJ1-5	NA	TGTGCCAGCAGCAGACAGGATAATAGCAATCAGCCCCAGCATTTT	CASSRQDNSNQPQHF
NA	TRBV2	TRBJ2-4	NA	TGTGCCTCACAACTGGAGGGGACCAAAAACATTCAGTACTTC	CASQLEGTKNIQYF